This T cell receptor (beta chain) is drawn from a study of blood T cell repertoires in COVID-19. Looking at the study overall: There were acute and convalescent COVID-19 samples, and they came from the United States, Italy and Spain. Sources were T cells, B-cell-depleted T cells, or PBMCs; the material itself was cDNA or gDNA.

V lost 0 bases and J lost 0, with 9 bases in between. The CDR3 extends over 15 amino acids. Germline V gives CDR1 SGHRS, CDR2 YFSETQ. Original processing methods: Amplified reference gene primers provided the basis for estimating nucleated cell counts. Using immunoSEQ multiplex PCR, the repertoire was profiled, and TCRdb retains in-frame clones only, with some absent. V, J and clone size derive from that table, while D and trimming were established from the DNA sequence. The table lists fewer than 250,000 clones, 80% to 90% of them singletons, with 4.7% in the top ten. A note on this clone: This same CDR3 is encoded by further DNA sequences in the sample.

The chain recombines TRBV5-1 with TRBJ1-1, with D possibly matching TRBD1 (6 bases). This sequence was found in a woman aged 70-85 years with acute or convalescent COVID-19. The sample was peripheral blood. The CDR3 is CASSLDGQLNTEAFF. The CDR3 DNA reads as TGCGCCAGCAGCTTGGACGGACAGCTGAACACTGAAGCTTTCTTT.